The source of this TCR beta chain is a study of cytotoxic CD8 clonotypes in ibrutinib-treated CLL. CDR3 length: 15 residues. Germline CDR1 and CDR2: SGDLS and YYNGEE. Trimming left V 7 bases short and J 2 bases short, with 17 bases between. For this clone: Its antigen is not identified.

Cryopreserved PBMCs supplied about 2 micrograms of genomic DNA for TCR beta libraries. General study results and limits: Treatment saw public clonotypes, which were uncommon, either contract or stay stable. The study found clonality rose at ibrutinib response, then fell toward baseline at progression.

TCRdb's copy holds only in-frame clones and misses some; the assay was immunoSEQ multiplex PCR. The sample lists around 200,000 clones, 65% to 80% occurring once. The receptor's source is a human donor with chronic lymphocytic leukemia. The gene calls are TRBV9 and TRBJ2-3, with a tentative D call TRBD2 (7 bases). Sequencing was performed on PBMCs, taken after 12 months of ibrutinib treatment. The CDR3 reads CASGLRGANTDTQYF. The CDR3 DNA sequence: TGTGCCAGCGGCCTACGGGGGGCTAACACAGATACGCAGTATTTT.